The 24 T cell receptor beta chains listed next were all sequenced from one sample in a study of shared clonotypes between healthy human individuals (dated by TCRdb to about 2020). The library was made by the immunoSEQ multiplex PCR assay. Entries here come from immuneACCESS through TCRdb and include only in-frame sequences with V and J called. Some clones fail to appear in such tables; in the studies checked, an unresolved V gene covers under half of the shortfall, and the cause of the remainder is unknown. This sample holds about 120,000 clones; roughly 70% were observed only once. The ten largest clones add up to under 25% of the sample. Sequencing input: memory CD8+ T cells sorted from blood. The cell subset or site label here, explained by the study, means: CD45RO+ cells pooled with CCR7-negative TemRA cells. The receptors here all came from a woman in her twenties or thirties in good health.

This clone was counted a few times. The gene calls are TRBV28 and TRBJ2-7; 9 bases line up with TRBD1. With V trimmed by 6 bases and J by 4 bases, 10 bases remained unmatched. The CDR3 sequence is 15 residues long. The germline gives CDR1 MDHEN, CDR2 SYDVKM. This chain's CDR3 is CASSDTGTGWYEQYF. The DNA of the CDR3 is TGTGCCAGCAGCGATACCGGGACAGGGTGGTACGAGCAGTACTTC.

The V call is TRBV7-9, the J call TRBJ1-2; 9 bases line up with TRBD1. The CDR3 sequence is 12 residues long. V shed 3 bases, J shed 9 bases, and the junction held 2 bases outside the gene matches. CDR1 and CDR2 from the germline V gene are SEHNR and FQNEAQ (reference sequence). The CDR3 sequence: CASSLGTGSYTF. CDR3 coding DNA: TGTGCCAGCAGCTTGGGGACAGGGAGCTACACCTTC. The entire variable domain, with the rest obtained from reference TRBV7-9 and TRBJ1-2, is as follows: DTGVSQNPRHKITKRGQNVTFRCDPISEHNRLYWYRQTLGQGPEFLTYFQNEAQLEKSRLLSDRFSAERPKGSFSTLEIQRTEQGDSAMYLCASSLGTGSYTFGSGTRLTVV.

The chain joins TRBV7-8 to TRBJ1-2; no clear D. The V and J ends lost 5 bases and 6 bases respectively, with 13 bases between them. The CDR3 has 13 amino acids. Germline loops: CDR1 SGHVS, CDR2 FQNEAQ. CDR3 in DNA: TGTGCCAGCAGCCCCGGCGGGCTGAATGGCTACACCTTC. Translating it yields CASSPGGLNGYTF.

The V and J genes are TRBV2 and TRBJ2-6; a weak D match, TRBD2 (5 bases). Germline V gene data show CDR1 as SNHLY and CDR2 as FYNNEI. V was clipped by 4 bases and J by 0 bases, with 16 bases between them. The CDR3 spans 18 residues. CDR3 sequence: CASSVGRASLSGANVLTF. Written as DNA, the CDR3 is TGTGCCAGCAGTGTTGGGAGAGCCTCTCTCTCTGGGGCCAACGTCCTGACTTTC.

In its sample, this clone was seen once. J is TRBJ2-1 and V is TRBV7-9, with 7 bases fitting TRBD2. This CDR3 contains 13 residues. Germline V CDR1 and CDR2: SEHNR, FQNEAQ (reference sequence). Losses at the gene ends were 6 bases for V and 6 bases for J; bases not matched to a gene: 5. The DNA of the CDR3 is TGTGCCAGCAGAAAGGGCGGGAGCAATGAGCAGTTCTTC. Translation gives CASRKGGSNEQFF.

J is TRBJ2-5 and V is TRBV4-1; D may be TRBD1 (5 bases). Germline-derived CDR1 and CDR2 are MGHRA and YSYEKL. This CDR3 spans 17 amino acids. Trimming left V 1 base short and J 4 bases short, with 19 bases between. The CDR3 region is CASSQGFLQDNRETQYF. In nucleotides, the CDR3 is TGCGCCAGCAGCCAAGGTTTCTTGCAGGACAATAGAGAGACCCAGTACTTC.

This clone was detected only a few times. CDR3 DNA sequence: TGTGCCAGTAGTATATGGGGGCGAGAGACCCAGTACTTC. Translation gives CASSIWGRETQYF. The chain combines TRBV19 with TRBJ2-5; tentative D call: TRBD1 (6 bases). Trimming removed 2 bases at V and 4 bases at J, with 8 bases between. This CDR3 region has 13 residues. Per the germline V gene, CDR1 is LNHDA and CDR2 is SQIVND (reference sequence).

The rearrangement links TRBV27 to TRBJ2-5, with D unresolved. Per germline, CDR1 MNHEY and CDR2 SMNVEV (reference sequence). Between the trimmed V and J ends, which lost 4 bases and 4 bases, there was a span of 10 bases. This CDR3 region has 13 residues. CDR3 in amino acids: CASSSTLLETQYF. The DNA for the CDR3 is TGTGCCAGCAGTTCCACCTTGCTAGAGACCCAGTACTTC.

The chain joins TRBV30 to TRBJ1-1; perhaps TRBD1 as D (6 bases). Germline lookup yields CDR1 GTSNPN and CDR2 SVGIG (reference sequence). Trimming pared 0 bases from V and 7 bases from J, leaving 15 bases between. The length of the CDR3 is 14 residues. CDR3 sequence reads: CAWSVIRGNVEAFF. The CDR3 coding sequence is TGTGCCTGGAGTGTAATCAGGGGTAATGTTGAAGCTTTCTTT. Complete variable domain (other parts from reference TRBV30 and TRBJ1-1): SQTIHQWPATLVQPVGSPLSLECTVEGTSNPNLYWYRQAAGRGLQLLFYSVGIGQISSEVPQNLSASRPQDRQFILSSKKLLLSDSGFYLCAWSVIRGNVEAFFGQGTRLTVV.

V is TRBV6-1 and J is TRBJ2-5; weak D call: TRBD1 (6 bases). This CDR3 is 15 amino acids long. With 2 bases removed from V and 5 bases from J, the gap between germline ends came to 15 bases. Germline CDR1 MNHNS, CDR2 SASEGT. CDR3 sequence: CASSELRQGYETQYF. The DNA for the CDR3 is TGTGCCAGCAGTGAACTCAGGCAGGGGTACGAGACCCAGTACTTC.

This rearrangement joins TRBV7-9 to TRBJ2-7, with D unresolved. V lost 0 bases to trimming and J lost 5 bases, with 14 bases between them. Germline V lookup: CDR1 SEHNR, CDR2 FQNEAQ (reference sequence). This CDR3 has 15 amino acids. The CDR3 is CASSLAFRNRNEQYF. The CDR3 nucleotides are TGTGCCAGCAGCTTAGCGTTCCGGAATAGGAACGAGCAGTACTTC. The variable domain in full, with the rest retrieved from reference TRBV7-9 and TRBJ2-7, is DTGVSQNPRHKITKRGQNVTFRCDPISEHNRLYWYRQTLGQGPEFLTYFQNEAQLEKSRLLSDRFSAERPKGSFSTLEIQRTEQGDSAMYLCASSLAFRNRNEQYFGPGTRLTVT.

V and J are TRBV27 and TRBJ2-7; D gene ambiguous. The CDR3 is 13 amino acids. CDR1 is MNHEY, CDR2 SMNVEV, per germline (reference sequence). V lost 5 bases, J lost 3 bases, and 11 bases lay in between. CDR3 nucleotides: TGTGCCAGCAGTCCCCATACGCACTACGAGCAGTACTTC. Its translation is CASSPHTHYEQYF.

This clone was recorded only once. CDR3 coding DNA: TGTGCCAGCAGTTACCTGGGACTAGCTGACGAGCAGTACTTC. Translated: CASSYLGLADEQYF. The chain carries TRBV6-5 and TRBJ2-7; 9 nucleotides align to TRBD2. The CDR3 runs to 14 residues. Germline CDR1 MNHEY, CDR2 SVGAGI. V shed 2 bases, J shed 5 bases, and the junction held 4 bases outside the gene matches.

Ten or more counts support this clone. The chain combines TRBV5-1 with TRBJ2-3, with 7 bases lining up with TRBD2. CDR1 and CDR2 (germline): SGHRS, YFSETQ. Trimming took 4 bases from V and 1 from J; bases not matched to a gene: 15. This CDR3 comprises 18 residues. The CDR3 sequence: CASSPGLTSSVGTDTQYF. CDR3 sequence (DNA): TGCGCCAGCAGCCCGGGACTAACAAGTTCGGTGGGCACAGATACGCAGTATTTT.

This clone was seen more than once but under ten times. The J gene is TRBJ1-2, the V gene TRBV6-6; weak D call: TRBD1 (6 bases). Germline values: CDR1 MNHNY, CDR2 SVGAGI (reference sequence). The CDR3 contains 14 residues. Trimming took 5 bases from V and 4 from J, leaving 14 bases between them. This CDR3 reads CASSTLGGFYGYTF. For the CDR3, the DNA is TGTGCCAGCAGTACCCTCGGGGGCTTCTATGGCTACACCTTC.

This clone has a handful of counts. The V and J genes are TRBV2 and TRBJ2-3; TRBD2 is a possible D gene (6 bases). CDR3 length equals 12 residues. V dropped 7 bases and J dropped 5 bases, with 10 bases sitting between them. Per the germline V gene, CDR1 is SNHLY and CDR2 is FYNNEI. Written as DNA, the CDR3 is TGTGCCAGCATGGTTAGCGGAGATACGCAGTATTTT. Protein sequence: CASMVSGDTQYF. The variable domain in full, with the rest retrieved from reference TRBV2 and TRBJ2-3, is EPEVTQTPSHQVTQMGQEVILRCVPISNHLYFYWYRQILGQKVEFLVSFYNNEISEKSEIFDDQFSVERPDGSNFTLKIRSTKLEDSAMYFCASMVSGDTQYFGPGTRLTVL.

The gene calls are TRBV9 and TRBJ2-1; TRBD2 aligns across 7 bases. CDR1 and CDR2 (germline): SGDLS, YYNGEE. CDR3 size: 16 residues. V was clipped by 3 bases and J by 0 bases; unmatched bases: 6. CDR3 bases: TGTGCCAGCAGCGGAGCTAGCGGATCCTCCTACAATGAGCAGTTCTTC. This sequence encodes CASSGASGSSYNEQFF. Combining the CDR3 with reference TRBV9 and TRBJ2-1 gives the whole variable domain DSGVTQTPKHLITATGQRVTLRCSPRSGDLSVYWYQQSLDQGLQFLIQYYNGEERAKGNILERFSAQQFPDLHSELNLSSLELGDSALYFCASSGASGSSYNEQFFGPGTRLTVL.

The chain has TRBV27 and TRBJ2-1; 10 positions agree with TRBD2. Germline V lookup: CDR1 MNHEY, CDR2 SMNVEV (reference sequence). CDR3 size: 18 residues. Unmatched junction bases numbered 12, after V lost 1 base and J lost 6 bases. The CDR3 is CASSLFSGLAGVSNEQFF. DNA of the CDR3: TGTGCCAGCAGTTTATTCTCGGGCCTAGCGGGAGTCTCCAATGAGCAGTTCTTC.

This rearrangement joins TRBV2 to TRBJ2-7; D unresolved. Germline-derived CDR1 and CDR2 are SNHLY and FYNNEI. There are 13 residues in the CDR3. With 8 bases removed from V and 1 base from J, the gap between germline ends came to 12 bases. The CDR3 DNA sequence: TGTGCCAGCGAGAACTACCAGTCCTACGAGCAGTACTTC. Translating gives CASENYQSYEQYF. The full variable domain, its missing parts supplied by reference TRBV2 and TRBJ2-7, is EPEVTQTPSHQVTQMGQEVILRCVPISNHLYFYWYRQILGQKVEFLVSFYNNEISEKSEIFDDQFSVERPDGSNFTLKIRSTKLEDSAMYFCASENYQSYEQYFGPGTRLTVT.

The V and J genes are TRBV7-9 and TRBJ2-7; the match to TRBD2 covers 11 bases. The CDR3 loop spans 15 amino acids. Germline V lookup: CDR1 SEHNR, CDR2 FQNEAQ (reference sequence). After removal of 5 bases from V and 0 bases from J, the junction contained 3 bases not matched to a gene. As DNA, the CDR3 is TGTGCCAGCAGCGACGGGACTAGCGGCTCCTACGAGCAGTACTTC. Amino acids: CASSDGTSGSYEQYF.

This clone appeared once. The V and J genes are TRBV5-6 and TRBJ2-7, with 8 bases aligning to TRBD1. This CDR3 has 17 residues. The V gene end was trimmed by 0 bases and the J gene end by 2 bases; junction bases not matched to a gene: 10. Germline V gene lookup returns CDR1 SGHDT and CDR2 YYEEEE. CDR3 sequence: CASSLAFPDRVAYEQYF. In DNA, the CDR3 is TGTGCCAGCAGCTTGGCCTTCCCGGACAGGGTGGCCTACGAGCAGTACTTC.

The chain employs TRBV19 and TRBJ1-1; 8 nucleotides agree with TRBD1. Germline V gives CDR1 LNHDA, CDR2 SQIVND (reference sequence). CDR3 length equals 17 residues. The J segment lost 4 bases and the V segment lost 4 bases, leaving 14 bases of the junction unmatched. CDR3 bases: TGTGCCAGTAGTACCTACAGGGGGTTTGGGTTTGGCACTGAAGCTTTCTTT. Translated: CASSTYRGFGFGTEAFF.

The chain couples TRBV5-4 to TRBJ2-1, with 11 bases that match TRBD2. There are 15 residues in the CDR3. V shed 4 bases and J 3 bases; nucleotides not matched to a gene: 3. Germline V CDR1 and CDR2: SGHNT, YYREEE (reference sequence). The CDR3 sequence: CASSTGTSGYNEQFF. CDR3 coding DNA: TGTGCCAGCAGCACCGGGACTAGCGGCTACAATGAGCAGTTCTTC.

This chain uses TRBV5-6 with TRBJ2-7; possible D gene TRBD1, 6 bases. V was trimmed by 1 base and J by 2 bases, leaving 16 bases between them. The CDR3 contains 16 residues. CDR1 and CDR2 (germline): SGHDT, YYEEEE. The CDR3 reads CASSLSVDRPTYEQYF. CDR3 bases: TGTGCCAGCAGCTTGTCGGTTGACAGGCCCACCTACGAGCAGTACTTC.